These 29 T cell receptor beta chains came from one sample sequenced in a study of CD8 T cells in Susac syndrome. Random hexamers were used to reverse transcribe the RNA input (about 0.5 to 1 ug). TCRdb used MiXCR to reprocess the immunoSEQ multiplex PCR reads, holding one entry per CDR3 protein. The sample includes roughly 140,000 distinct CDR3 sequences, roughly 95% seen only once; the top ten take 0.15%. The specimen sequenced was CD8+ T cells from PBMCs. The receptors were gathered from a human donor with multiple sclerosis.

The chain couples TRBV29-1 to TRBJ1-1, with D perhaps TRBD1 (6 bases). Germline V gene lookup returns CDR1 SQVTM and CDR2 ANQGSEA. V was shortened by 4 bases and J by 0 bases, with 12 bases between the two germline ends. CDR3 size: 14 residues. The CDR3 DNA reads TGCAGCGTTGGTTCGGGGGGCATGAACACTGAAGCTTTCTTT. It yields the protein CSVGSGGMNTEAFF.

The CDR3 sequence is CSVGVGNSNQPQHF. Here the CDR3 DNA reads TGCAGCGTTGGAGTGGGGAATAGCAATCAGCCCCAGCATTTT. This chain connects TRBV29-1 to TRBJ1-5, with unresolved D. Per germline, CDR1 SQVTM and CDR2 ANQGSEA. This CDR3 has 14 residues. V lost 4 bases and J lost 0, with 10 bases in between.

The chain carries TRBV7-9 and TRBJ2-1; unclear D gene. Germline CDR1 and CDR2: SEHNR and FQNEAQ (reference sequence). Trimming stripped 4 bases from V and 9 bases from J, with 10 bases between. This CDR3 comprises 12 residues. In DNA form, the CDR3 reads TGTGCCAGCAGCTCAACTTGGGGTGAGCAGTTCTTC. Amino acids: CASSSTWGEQFF.

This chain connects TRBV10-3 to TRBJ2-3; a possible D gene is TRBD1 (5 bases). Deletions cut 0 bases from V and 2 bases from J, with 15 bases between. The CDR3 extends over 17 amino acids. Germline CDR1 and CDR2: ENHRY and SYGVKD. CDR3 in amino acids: CAISESDKLRLTDTQYF. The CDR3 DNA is TGTGCCATCAGTGAGTCGGACAAACTGAGGCTCACAGATACGCAGTATTTT.

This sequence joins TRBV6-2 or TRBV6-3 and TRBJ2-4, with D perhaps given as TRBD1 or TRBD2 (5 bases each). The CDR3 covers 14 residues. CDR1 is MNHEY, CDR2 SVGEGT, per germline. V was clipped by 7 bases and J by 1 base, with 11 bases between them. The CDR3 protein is CASTRGTAKNIQYF. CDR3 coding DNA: TGTGCCAGCACGAGGGGAACGGCCAAAAACATTCAGTACTTC.

This chain's CDR3 is CSVEPKNTEAFF. The DNA of the CDR3 is TGCAGCGTTGAGCCAAAGAACACTGAAGCTTTCTTT. The chain links TRBV29-1 to TRBJ1-1, with no clear D. The V end was cut by 3 bases, the J end by 1 base, with 6 bases between. This CDR3 has 12 amino acids. The germline V gene encodes CDR1 SQVTM and CDR2 ANQGSEA. Drawing the rest from reference TRBV29-1 and TRBJ1-1, the complete variable domain is SAVISQKPSRDICQRGTSLTIQCQVDSQVTMMFWYRQQPGQSLTLIATANQGSEATYESGFVIDKFPISRPNLTFSTLTVSNMSPEDSSIYLCSVEPKNTEAFFGQGTRLTVV.

CDR3 in DNA: TGCAGCTTTCAAGGGGGCTTAGAGACCCAGTACTTC. Amino acid sequence: CSFQGGLETQYF. The gene calls are TRBV29-1 and TRBJ2-5, with 7 bases aligning to TRBD1. The trim removed 8 bases at V and 4 bases at J, leaving 7 bases unmatched. This CDR3 has 12 residues. Germline CDR1 SQVTM, CDR2 ANQGSEA.

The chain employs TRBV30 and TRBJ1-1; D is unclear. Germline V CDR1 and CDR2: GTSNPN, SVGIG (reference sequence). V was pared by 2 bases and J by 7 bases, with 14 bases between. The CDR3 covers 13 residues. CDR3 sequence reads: CAWSPRALLEAFF. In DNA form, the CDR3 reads TGTGCCTGGAGTCCCCGGGCCCTCCTTGAAGCTTTCTTT.

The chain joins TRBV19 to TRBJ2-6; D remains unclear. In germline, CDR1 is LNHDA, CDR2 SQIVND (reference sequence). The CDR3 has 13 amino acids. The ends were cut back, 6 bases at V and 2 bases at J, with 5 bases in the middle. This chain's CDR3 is CASSGTGANVLTF. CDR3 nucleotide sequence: TGTGCCAGTAGCGGCACTGGGGCCAACGTCCTGACTTTC.

The CDR3 protein is CASSLADGPGANVLTF. In DNA form, the CDR3 reads TGTGCCAGCAGCTTAGCGGACGGGCCGGGGGCCAACGTCCTGACTTTC. This chain uses TRBV7-9 with TRBJ2-6; D unresolved. Germline CDR1 reads SEHNR; CDR2 reads FQNEAQ (reference sequence). Trimming left V 0 bases short and J 4 bases short, with 10 bases between. CDR3 length: 16 residues.

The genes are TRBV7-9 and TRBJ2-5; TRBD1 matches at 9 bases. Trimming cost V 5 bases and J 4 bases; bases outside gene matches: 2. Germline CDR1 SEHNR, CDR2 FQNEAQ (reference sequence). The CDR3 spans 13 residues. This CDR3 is CASSLQGAETQYF. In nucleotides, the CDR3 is TGTGCCAGCAGCCTACAGGGGGCAGAGACCCAGTACTTC.

CDR3 coding DNA: TGTGCCAGCAGCCAAACGGCGCGGCGGGACGGTGAGTACGAGCAGTACTTC. Protein sequence: CASSQTARRDGEYEQYF. The genes are TRBV3-1 and TRBJ2-7; TRBD2 might be the D (6 bases). V lost 2 bases and J 4 bases, leaving 21 bases between the germline ends. The CDR3 has 17 amino acids. Germline CDR1 LGHDT, CDR2 YNNKEL (reference sequence).

The DNA of the CDR3 is TGCGCCAGCAGCCAACAGGGTGGAGGCTACACCTTC. This translates into CASSQQGGGYTF. V and J are TRBV4-1 and TRBJ1-2; a weak D match, TRBD1 (5 bases). The CDR3 covers 12 residues. V was shortened by 2 bases and J by 8 bases, with 9 bases between the two germline ends. Germline CDR1 and CDR2: MGHRA and YSYEKL.

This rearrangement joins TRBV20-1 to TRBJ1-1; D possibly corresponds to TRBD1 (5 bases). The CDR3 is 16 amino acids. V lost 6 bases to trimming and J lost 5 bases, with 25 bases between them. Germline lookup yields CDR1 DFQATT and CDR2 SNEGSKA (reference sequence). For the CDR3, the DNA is TGCAGTGCCTTACGCAGGGAGAGCGGGGAGGTAACTGAAGCTTTCTTT. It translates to CSALRRESGEVTEAFF.

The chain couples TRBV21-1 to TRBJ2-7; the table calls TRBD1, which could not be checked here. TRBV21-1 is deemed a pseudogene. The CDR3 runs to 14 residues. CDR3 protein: CASSFRDRGPEQYF. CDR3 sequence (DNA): TGTGCCAGCAGCTTCCGGGACAGGGGCCCCGAGCAGTACTTC.

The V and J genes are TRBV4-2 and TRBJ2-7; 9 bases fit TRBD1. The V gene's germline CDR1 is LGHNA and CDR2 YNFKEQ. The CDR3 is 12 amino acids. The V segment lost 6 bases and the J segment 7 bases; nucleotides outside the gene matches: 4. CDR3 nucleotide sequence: TGTGCCAGCAGTACAGGGGGCGGTGAGCAGTACTTC. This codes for CASSTGGGEQYF.

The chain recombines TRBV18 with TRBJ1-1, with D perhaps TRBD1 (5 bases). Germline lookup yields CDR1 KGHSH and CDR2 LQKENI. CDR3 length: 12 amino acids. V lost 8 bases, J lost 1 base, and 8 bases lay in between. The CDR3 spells CASGGGNTEAFF. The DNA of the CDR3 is TGTGCCAGCGGTGGGGGGAACACTGAAGCTTTCTTT.

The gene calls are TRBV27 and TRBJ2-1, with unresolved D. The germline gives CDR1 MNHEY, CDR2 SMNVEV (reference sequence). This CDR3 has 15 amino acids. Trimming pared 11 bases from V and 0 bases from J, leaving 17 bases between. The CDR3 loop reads CASLGPWSSYNEQFF. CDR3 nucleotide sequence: TGTGCCTCCCTCGGGCCATGGAGCTCCTACAATGAGCAGTTCTTC.

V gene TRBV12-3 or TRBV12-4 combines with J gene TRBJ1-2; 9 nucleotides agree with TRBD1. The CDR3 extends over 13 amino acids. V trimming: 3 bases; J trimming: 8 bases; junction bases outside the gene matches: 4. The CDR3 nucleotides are TGTGCCAGCAGTTTGGGGACAGGGCTGGGCTACACCTTC. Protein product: CASSLGTGLGYTF.

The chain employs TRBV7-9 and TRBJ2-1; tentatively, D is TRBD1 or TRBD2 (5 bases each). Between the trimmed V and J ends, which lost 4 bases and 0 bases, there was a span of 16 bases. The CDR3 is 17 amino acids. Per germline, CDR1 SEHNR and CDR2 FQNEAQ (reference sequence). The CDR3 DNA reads TGTGCCAGCAGCTCGACTACAGGAGATCTCTCCTACAATGAGCAGTTCTTC. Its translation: CASSSTTGDLSYNEQFF.

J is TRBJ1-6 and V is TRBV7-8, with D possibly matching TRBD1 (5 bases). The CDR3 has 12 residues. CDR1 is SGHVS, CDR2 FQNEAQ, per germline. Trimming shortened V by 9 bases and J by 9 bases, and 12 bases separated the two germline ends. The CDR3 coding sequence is TGTGCCAGTGGAGACAGTAGTTCACCCCTCCACTTT. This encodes CASGDSSSPLHF.

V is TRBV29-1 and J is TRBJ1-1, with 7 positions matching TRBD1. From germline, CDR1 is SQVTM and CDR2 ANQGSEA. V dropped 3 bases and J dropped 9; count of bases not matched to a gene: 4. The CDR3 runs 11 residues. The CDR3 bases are TGCAGCGTTGAGGCAGGGGGTAAAGCTTTCTTT. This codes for CSVEAGGKAFF.

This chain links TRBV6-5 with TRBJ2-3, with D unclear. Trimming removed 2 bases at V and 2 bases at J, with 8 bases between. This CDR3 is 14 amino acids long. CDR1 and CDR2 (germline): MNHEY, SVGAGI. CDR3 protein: CASSYSQITDTQYF. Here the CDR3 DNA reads TGTGCCAGCAGTTACAGTCAAATCACAGATACGCAGTATTTT.

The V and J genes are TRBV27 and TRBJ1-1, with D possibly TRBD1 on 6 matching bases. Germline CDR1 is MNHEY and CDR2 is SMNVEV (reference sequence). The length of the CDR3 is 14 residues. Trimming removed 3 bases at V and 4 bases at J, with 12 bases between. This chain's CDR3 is CASSLGQGSTEAFF. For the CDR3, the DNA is TGTGCCAGCAGTTTGGGGCAGGGGAGCACTGAAGCTTTCTTT.

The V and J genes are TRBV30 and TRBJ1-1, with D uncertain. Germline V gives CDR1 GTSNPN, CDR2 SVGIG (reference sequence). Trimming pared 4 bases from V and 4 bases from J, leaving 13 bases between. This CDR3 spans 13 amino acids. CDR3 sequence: CAWTGERGTEAFF. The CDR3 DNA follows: TGTGCCTGGACCGGAGAAAGAGGCACTGAAGCTTTCTTT.

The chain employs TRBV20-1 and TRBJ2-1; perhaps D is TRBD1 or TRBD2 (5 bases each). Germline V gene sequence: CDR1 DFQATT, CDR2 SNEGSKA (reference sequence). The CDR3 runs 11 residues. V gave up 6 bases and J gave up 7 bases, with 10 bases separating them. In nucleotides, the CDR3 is TGCAGTGCCCCTGAGGGGAATGAGCAGTTCTTC. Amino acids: CSAPEGNEQFF.

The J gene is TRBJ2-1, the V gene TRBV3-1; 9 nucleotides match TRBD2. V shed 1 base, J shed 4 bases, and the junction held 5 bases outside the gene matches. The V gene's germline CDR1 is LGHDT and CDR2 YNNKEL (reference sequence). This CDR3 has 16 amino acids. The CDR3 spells CASSQGVSGRYNEQFF. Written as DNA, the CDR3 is TGTGCCAGCAGCCAAGGGGTTAGCGGGAGATACAATGAGCAGTTCTTC.

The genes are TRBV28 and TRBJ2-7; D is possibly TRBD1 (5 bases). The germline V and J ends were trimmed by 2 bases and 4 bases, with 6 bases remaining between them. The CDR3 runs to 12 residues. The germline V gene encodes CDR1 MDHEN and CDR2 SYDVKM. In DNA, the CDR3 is TGTGCCAGCAGTTTAGACAGATACGAGCAGTACGTC. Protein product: CASSLDRYEQYV.

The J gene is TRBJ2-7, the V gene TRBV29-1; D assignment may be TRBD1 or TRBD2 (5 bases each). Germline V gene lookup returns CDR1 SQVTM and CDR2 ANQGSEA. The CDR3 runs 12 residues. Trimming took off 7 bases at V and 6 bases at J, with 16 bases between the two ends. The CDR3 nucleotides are TGCAGCGCAAAGGGACCAGAGATCGAGCAGTACTTC. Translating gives CSAKGPEIEQYF.